Listed here are 32 T cell receptor beta chains from one sample, sequenced in a study of CD8 T cells in ankylosing spondylitis. TCRdb re-analysed the 5' RACE reads in MiXCR, keeping a single row per CDR3 protein. This sample yields a few hundred thousand distinct CDR3 sequences, of which around 11% are seen a single time; around 7% belongs to the top ten. Sequenced sample: blood, either unsorted or a sorted T cell fraction (not recorded which). These receptors all come from a male donor with ankylosing spondylitis or in good health (not recorded which).

At least ten counts were recorded for this clonotype. The genes are TRBV28 and TRBJ1-1, with D possibly being TRBD1 (6 bases). The V end lost 11 bases, the J end lost 6 bases, and 22 bases lay between the germline ends. Germline V gene lookup returns CDR1 MDHEN and CDR2 SYDVKM. This CDR3 is 14 amino acids long. CDR3 sequence (DNA): TGTGCCGGAAGACAGGACCCAAGGACCTCTGAAGCTTTCTTT. This sequence encodes CAGRQDPRTSEAFF.

This chain's CDR3 is CASSAPFETGVLDTQYF. CDR3 nucleotide sequence: TGTGCCAGCAGCGCTCCATTCGAGACAGGGGTTCTAGATACGCAGTATTTT. J is TRBJ2-3 and V is TRBV9; 8 nucleotides agree with TRBD1. This CDR3 has 17 residues. Germline CDR1 reads SGDLS; CDR2 reads YYNGEE. Trimming cost V 3 bases and J 5 bases; bases outside gene matches: 14.

This clonotype occurred many times. This sequence joins TRBV5-1 and TRBJ2-5; D ambiguous. V lost 1 base to trimming and J lost 2 bases, with 9 bases between them. The CDR3 covers 14 residues. Germline V lookup: CDR1 SGHRS, CDR2 YFSETQ. CDR3 sequence reads: CASSLQPGQETQYF. The CDR3, as DNA: TGCGCCAGCAGCTTGCAGCCAGGACAAGAGACCCAGTACTTC.

The gene calls are TRBV5-1 and TRBJ2-2; D is unclear. CDR1 SGHRS and CDR2 YFSETQ come from the germline V gene. The ends were cut back, 4 bases at V and 4 bases at J, with 5 bases in the middle. This CDR3 region has 12 residues. The CDR3 spells CASSPFTGELFF. The CDR3 DNA is TGCGCCAGCAGCCCATTCACCGGGGAGCTGTTTTTT.

The sample holds a few counts of this clonotype. The chain links TRBV11-2 to TRBJ2-2; the D gene is possibly TRBD2 (5 bases). The CDR3 totals 15 residues. The germline V and J ends were trimmed by 1 base and 5 bases, with 11 bases remaining between them. Germline CDR1 and CDR2: SGHAT and FQNNGV. The CDR3 is CASSLASPPTGELFF. DNA of the CDR3: TGTGCCAGCAGCTTAGCTAGCCCCCCGACCGGGGAGCTGTTTTTT. Based on the CDR3 plus reference TRBV11-2 and TRBJ2-2, the full variable domain is EAGVAQSPRYKIIEKRQSVAFWCNPISGHATLYWYQQILGQGPKLLIQFQNNGVVDDSQLPKDRFSAERLKGVDSTLKIQPAKLEDSAVYLCASSLASPPTGELFFGEGSRLTVL.

This chain uses TRBV6-1 with TRBJ1-4; 7 positions match TRBD1. This CDR3 has 16 amino acids. V shed 1 base, J shed 6 bases, and the junction held 8 bases outside the gene matches. Germline V gene data show CDR1 as MNHNS and CDR2 as SASEGT. The CDR3 region has the DNA TGTGCCAGCAGTGAAGTGACAGGGAGAGGAGATGAAAAACTGTTTTTT. Translation gives CASSEVTGRGDEKLFF.

The V call is TRBV7-9, the J call TRBJ2-7, with TRBD2 as a possible D gene (5 bases). CDR3 length: 15 amino acids. Trimming shortened V by 5 bases and J by 0 bases, and 14 bases separated the two germline ends. Germline V gene sequence: CDR1 SEHNR, CDR2 FQNEAQ (reference sequence). Here the CDR3 DNA reads TGTGCCAGCAGCCGCCGGACTGGTGGCTCCTACGAGCAGTACTTC. Translation gives CASSRRTGGSYEQYF.

There are many counts of this clonotype. The rearrangement joins TRBV3-1 to TRBJ2-5; D is possibly TRBD2 (5 bases). Trimming removed 5 bases from V and 0 bases from J, with 7 bases in between. Germline loops: CDR1 LGHDT, CDR2 YNNKEL (reference sequence). This CDR3 spans 13 amino acids. DNA for the CDR3: TGTGCCAGCAGCTCCGGGAACCAAGAGACCCAGTACTTC. It codes for CASSSGNQETQYF.

This clonotype occurred many times. This chain links TRBV20-1 with TRBJ2-7; 9 nucleotides match TRBD2. The CDR3 consists of 16 residues. V dropped 0 bases and J dropped 1; count of bases not matched to a gene: 7. CDR1 and CDR2 (germline): DFQATT, SNEGSKA (reference sequence). The CDR3 DNA follows: TGCAGTGCTAGAGATGGGATAGCGGGGGCATCCTACGAGCAGTACTTC. This sequence encodes CSARDGIAGASYEQYF.

This clonotype was seen ten or more times. The chain carries TRBV20-1 and TRBJ2-7, with TRBD2 matching 8 bases. J gave up 2 bases and V 5 bases, and 5 bases lay outside the gene matches. Looked up from germline, CDR1 is DFQATT and CDR2 is SNEGSKA (reference sequence). The CDR3 has 13 residues. CDR3 region: CSAVRTSTYEQYF. The CDR3 region has the DNA TGCAGTGCTGTCCGGACTAGCACCTACGAGCAGTACTTC.

There are many counts of this clonotype. The chain uses TRBV9 and TRBJ2-3, with D possibly matching TRBD2 (5 bases). This CDR3 contains 15 residues. V was shortened by 0 bases and J by 2 bases, with 10 bases between the two germline ends. Germline V gene data show CDR1 as SGDLS and CDR2 as YYNGEE. CDR3 in DNA: TGTGCCAGCAGCGTAGGAGGGCCCTACACAGATACGCAGTATTTT. It specifies CASSVGGPYTDTQYF.

This clonotype occurred many times. This chain connects TRBV6-1 to TRBJ2-1; D gene uncertain. V gave up 2 bases and J gave up 5 bases, with 7 bases separating them. Per germline, CDR1 MNHNS and CDR2 SASEGT. The CDR3 is 13 amino acids. Written as DNA, the CDR3 is TGTGCCAGCAGTGAACTCGGACACAATGAGCAGTTCTTC. This sequence encodes CASSELGHNEQFF.

The table lists this clonotype with a few counts. V and J are TRBV9 and TRBJ2-7; D perhaps matches TRBD1 (6 bases). Germline V gives CDR1 SGDLS, CDR2 YYNGEE. This CDR3 is 13 amino acids long. V was trimmed by 3 bases and J by 6 bases, leaving 13 bases between them. The CDR3 coding sequence is TGTGCCAGCAGCGCCCGAGCACAGGGCGAGCAGTACTTC. The encoded protein is CASSARAQGEQYF.

This clonotype occurred many times. The chain uses TRBV7-2 and TRBJ2-7, with D unresolved. Per the germline V gene, CDR1 is SGHTA and CDR2 is FQGNSA. The CDR3 loop spans 15 amino acids. V was shortened by 4 bases and J by 0 bases, with 13 bases between the two germline ends. CDR3 sequence (DNA): TGTGCCAGCAGCTCCGTTCCCGTTCCCTCCTACGAGCAGTACTTC. Translation gives CASSSVPVPSYEQYF. Using reference TRBV7-2 and TRBJ2-7 for the parts outside the CDR3, the full variable domain is GAGVSQSPSNKVTEKGKDVELRCDPISGHTALYWYRQSLGQGLEFLIYFQGNSAPDKSGLPSDRFSAERTGGSVSTLTIQRTQQEDSAVYLCASSSVPVPSYEQYFGPGTRLTVT.

This clonotype was observed many times. This chain links TRBV7-3 with TRBJ2-2; D is possibly TRBD1 or TRBD2 (5 bases each). Trimming took off 4 bases at V and 7 bases at J, with 13 bases between the two ends. The germline CDR1 and CDR2 sequences are SGHTA and FQGTGA. The CDR3 loop spans 14 amino acids. This chain's CDR3 is CASSSGTFNGELFF. CDR3 DNA: TGTGCCAGCAGCTCTGGGACGTTTAACGGGGAGCTGTTTTTT.

This clonotype was observed at least ten times. The J gene is TRBJ2-7, the V gene TRBV20-1, with TRBD2 matching over 9 bases. The J segment lost 5 bases and the V segment lost 2 bases, leaving 10 bases of the junction unmatched. Germline V gene lookup returns CDR1 DFQATT and CDR2 SNEGSKA (reference sequence). This CDR3 spans 15 amino acids. The CDR3 here is CSARKSREGLHEQYF. Here the CDR3 DNA reads TGCAGTGCTAGAAAGTCGCGGGAGGGCCTACACGAGCAGTACTTC.

There are many counts of this clonotype. The chain employs TRBV5-1 and TRBJ1-2, with 7 bases identical to TRBD1. J gave up 4 bases and V 3 bases, and 0 bases lay outside the gene matches. From germline, CDR1 is SGHRS and CDR2 YFSETQ. The length of the CDR3 is 12 residues. Here the CDR3 DNA reads TGCGCCAGCAGCTGGGACAGCTATGGCTACACCTTC. Protein: CASSWDSYGYTF.

This clonotype came up a few times. This chain links TRBV6-2 or TRBV6-3 with TRBJ2-1; 12 nucleotides align to TRBD2. V lost 5 bases to trimming and J lost 9 bases; unmatched junction nucleotides: 5. CDR3 size: 14 residues. Germline V CDR1 and CDR2: MNHEY, SVGEGT. CDR3 loop: CASSLAGGLGEQFF. The CDR3 nucleotides read TGTGCCAGCAGTCTAGCGGGGGGGCTTGGTGAGCAGTTCTTC.

This clonotype was seen ten or more times. This chain joins TRBV5-6 and TRBJ1-1, with 7 nucleotides matching TRBD1. V shed 5 bases, J shed 10 bases, and the junction held 14 bases outside the gene matches. Germline V gene lookup returns CDR1 SGHDT and CDR2 YYEEEE. CDR3 length: 14 amino acids. This CDR3 reads CASRRQGVFSRAFF. The CDR3 DNA follows: TGTGCCAGCAGGCGCCAGGGGGTGTTCAGTCGAGCTTTCTTT.

This clonotype was counted at least ten times. The rearrangement links TRBV2 to TRBJ2-2, with D possibly TRBD1 on 5 matching bases. This CDR3 has 14 residues. V was pared by 5 bases and J by 4 bases, with 11 bases between. Germline lookup yields CDR1 SNHLY and CDR2 FYNNEI. As DNA, the CDR3 is TGTGCCAGCAGTACGACAGACCTCACCGGGGAGCTGTTTTTT. It translates to CASSTTDLTGELFF.

The rearrangement joins TRBV11-2 to TRBJ2-3; 9 bases match TRBD2. The germline gives CDR1 SGHAT, CDR2 FQNNGV. The trim removed 5 bases at V and 1 base at J, leaving 13 bases unmatched. The CDR3 covers 18 residues. CDR3 region: CASSRKGTSRMRTDTQYF. The CDR3 DNA is TGTGCCAGCAGCCGGAAAGGGACTAGCAGGATGCGCACAGATACGCAGTATTTT.

The V call is TRBV11-2, the J call TRBJ2-4; 8 bases line up with TRBD1. Germline CDR1 and CDR2: SGHAT and FQNNGV. The CDR3 spans 17 residues. V was clipped by 6 bases and J by 1 base; unmatched bases: 11. The CDR3 coding sequence is TGTGCCAGCAGAACTACCAGGGGGCATCGGGCCAAAAACATTCAGTACTTC. Amino acids: CASRTTRGHRAKNIQYF.

This clonotype has a handful of counts. J is TRBJ2-2 and V is TRBV12-3 or TRBV12-4; the D is unclear. CDR3 size: 14 residues. V was shortened by 1 base and J by 6 bases, with 9 bases between the two germline ends. The CDR3 region is CASSLVSGSGELFF. Written as DNA, the CDR3 is TGTGCCAGCAGTTTAGTTTCGGGTTCCGGGGAGCTGTTTTTT.

The V gene is TRBV2, the J gene TRBJ2-1; D gene uncertain. CDR1 and CDR2 (germline): SNHLY, FYNNEI. Trimming stripped 6 bases from V and 2 bases from J, with 11 bases between. The CDR3 spans 14 residues. The CDR3 sequence is CASSPRGAYNEQFF. CDR3 nucleotide sequence: TGTGCCAGCAGCCCCCGAGGAGCCTACAATGAGCAGTTCTTC.

This clonotype has at least ten counts. This rearrangement joins TRBV12-3 or TRBV12-4 to TRBJ1-1; D remains unclear. The CDR3 runs 15 residues. V lost 4 bases and J lost 4, with 16 bases in between. The CDR3 loop is CASSYTPTGFTEAFF. Written as DNA, the CDR3 is TGTGCCAGCAGTTATACCCCAACCGGTTTCACTGAAGCTTTCTTT.

This clonotype was counted only a few times. This chain joins TRBV2 and TRBJ2-3; possibly TRBD2 for D (5 bases). The CDR3 has 13 residues. V lost 4 bases and J lost 6, with 11 bases in between. The V gene's germline CDR1 is SNHLY and CDR2 FYNNEI. CDR3 sequence: CASSGSRADTQYF. The CDR3 DNA reads TGTGCCAGCAGTGGCTCGAGGGCGGATACGCAGTATTTT.

The chain joins TRBV9 to TRBJ2-1; TRBD1 is a possible D gene (6 bases). The length of the CDR3 is 15 residues. Germline V lookup: CDR1 SGDLS, CDR2 YYNGEE. V dropped 4 bases and J dropped 0 bases, with 11 bases sitting between them. CDR3: CASSTQGGSYNEQFF. In nucleotides, the CDR3 is TGTGCCAGCAGCACCCAAGGGGGCTCCTACAATGAGCAGTTCTTC.

The rearrangement joins TRBV20-1 to TRBJ1-1; 7 nucleotides line up with TRBD1. The V gene end was trimmed by 3 bases and the J gene end by 4 bases; junction bases not matched to a gene: 8. The CDR3 covers 14 residues. Germline V lookup: CDR1 DFQATT, CDR2 SNEGSKA (reference sequence). Here the CDR3 DNA reads TGCAGTGCTAGCCTAATCCCAGGGGGCACTGAAGCTTTCTTT. It encodes CSASLIPGGTEAFF.

The chain couples TRBV10-2 to TRBJ1-6, with D unresolved. Looked up from germline, CDR1 is WSHSY and CDR2 is SAAADI. This CDR3 spans 18 amino acids. Trimming shortened V by 0 bases and J by 3 bases, and 15 bases separated the two germline ends. CDR3 DNA sequence: TGCGCCAGCAGTGAGTCCTTCAAGAGGCAGAGCTATAATTCACCCCTCCACTTT. Protein product: CASSESFKRQSYNSPLHF.

This clonotype was counted at least ten times. The chain employs TRBV5-1 and TRBJ2-7; 10 bases are a match to TRBD1. The trim removed 7 bases at V and 3 bases at J, leaving 7 bases unmatched. The CDR3 length is 14 residues. Per the germline V gene, CDR1 is SGHRS and CDR2 is YFSETQ. The DNA of the CDR3 is TGCGCCAGCCAATGGGGACAGGGGTACTACGAGCAGTACTTC. Its protein is CASQWGQGYYEQYF.

The rearrangement links TRBV2 to TRBJ2-6; unclear D gene. Germline CDR1 and CDR2: SNHLY and FYNNEI. The V and J ends lost 5 bases and 0 bases respectively, with 8 bases between them. This CDR3 contains 15 residues. CDR3: CASSSEVSGANVLTF. The DNA of the CDR3 is TGTGCCAGCAGTTCCGAAGTCTCTGGGGCCAACGTCCTGACTTTC.

Comments on this clonotype: A read error may be the cause here, since a much bigger clone is one base away. The chain is built from TRBV20-1 and TRBJ2-7; 7 bases fit TRBD1. The CDR3 runs to 12 residues. Germline assignment: CDR1 DFQATT and CDR2 SNEGSKA (reference sequence). The CDR3 bases are TGCAGTTCTAGGTACAGGGGATACGAGCAGTACTTC. This encodes CSSRYRGYEQYF.